Detailed here is one T cell receptor beta chain. As yet, its antigen is unknown. These data are taken from a study of monozygotic twins with inflammatory bowel disease. Regarding the study as a whole: Especially with disease activity, IBD patients shared fewer clonotypes with others than healthy twins did.

From approximately 3.5 ug of total RNA, each TCR library was prepared. Nested PCRs of around 15 and 10 cycles, two in total, were run on TCRalpha and TCRbeta cDNA. From the 5' RACE reads, TCRdb lists one entry per CDR3 protein and no DNA. The listing contains about 140,000 distinct CDR3 sequences. This CDR3 is 15 amino acids long. Germline CDR1 reads SGHNT; CDR2 reads YYREEE (reference sequence). This sequence joins TRBV5-4 and TRBJ2-1. This sequence originates from a human donor with ulcerative colitis or Crohn's disease, or a healthy co-twin of an affected twin (not recorded which). The source material was blood. CDR3 residues: CASSLSQSSYNEQFF.